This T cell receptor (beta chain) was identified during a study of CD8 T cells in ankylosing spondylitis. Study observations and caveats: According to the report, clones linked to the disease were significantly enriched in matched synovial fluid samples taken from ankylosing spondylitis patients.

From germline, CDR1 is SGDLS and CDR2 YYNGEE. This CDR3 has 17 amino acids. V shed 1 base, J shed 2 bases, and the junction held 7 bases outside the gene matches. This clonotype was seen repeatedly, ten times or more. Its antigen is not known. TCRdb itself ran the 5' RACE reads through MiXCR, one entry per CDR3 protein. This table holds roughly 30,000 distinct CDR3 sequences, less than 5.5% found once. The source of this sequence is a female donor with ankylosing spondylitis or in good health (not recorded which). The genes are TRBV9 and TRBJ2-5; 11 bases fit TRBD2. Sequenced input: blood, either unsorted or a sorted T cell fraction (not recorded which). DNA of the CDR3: TGTGCCAGCAGCGTATCTACTAGCGGGAGAGGTCAAGAGACCCAGTACTTC. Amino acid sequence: CASSVSTSGRGQETQYF.